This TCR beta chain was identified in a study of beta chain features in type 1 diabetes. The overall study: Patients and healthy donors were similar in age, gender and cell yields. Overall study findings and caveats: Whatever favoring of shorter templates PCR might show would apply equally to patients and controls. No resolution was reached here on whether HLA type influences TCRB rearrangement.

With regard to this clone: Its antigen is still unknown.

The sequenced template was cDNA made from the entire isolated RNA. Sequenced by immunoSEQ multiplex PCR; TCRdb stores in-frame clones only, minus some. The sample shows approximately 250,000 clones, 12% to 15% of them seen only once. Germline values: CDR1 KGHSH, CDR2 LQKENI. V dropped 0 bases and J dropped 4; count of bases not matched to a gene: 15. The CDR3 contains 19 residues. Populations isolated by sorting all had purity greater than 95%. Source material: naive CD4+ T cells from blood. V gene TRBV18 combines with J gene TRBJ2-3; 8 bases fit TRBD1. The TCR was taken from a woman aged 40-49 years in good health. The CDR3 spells CASSPPTTSTGEFADTQYF. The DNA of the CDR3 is TGTGCCAGCTCACCACCTACCACCTCGACAGGGGAGTTTGCAGATACGCAGTATTTT.